One sample yielded the 6 T cell receptor beta chains listed below, sequenced in a study of cytomegalovirus exposure and HLA in healthy donors listed by TCRdb under 2017. Library preparation used the immunoSEQ multiplex PCR assay. For the multiplex PCR, a mixture combining 60 forward primers for TCR Vbeta segments and 13 reverse primers for TCR Jbeta segments was used. TCRdb carries this immuneACCESS record with in-frame sequences only. Its versions omit some clonotypes, under half of them owing to an unresolved V gene in the studies checked, with the rest unexplained. The sample table holds some 130,000 clones, of which 70% to 75% were seen once. The biggest ten clones account for 2.5% to 3.5% of the sample. Sequencing was carried out using PBMCs. The receptors here all came from a man aged 25-40 years in good health and CMV-seronegative.

This chain joins TRBV30 and TRBJ2-1, with TRBD2 matching 14 bases. V lost 4 bases, J lost 8 bases, and 10 bases stayed unmatched. CDR1 is GTSNPN and CDR2 is SVGIG in the germline V gene (reference sequence). The length of the CDR3 is 16 residues. The CDR3 nucleotides are TGTGCCTGGACCGCCGGACTAGCGGGGGGTTTGGATGAGCAGTTCTTC. Protein sequence: CAWTAGLAGGLDEQFF.

V usage is TRBV6-5 and J usage is TRBJ2-1; possibly TRBD2 for D (6 bases). The length of the CDR3 is 14 residues. V was trimmed by 1 base and J by 9 bases, leaving 13 bases between them. Germline V gene sequence: CDR1 MNHEY, CDR2 SVGAGI. The CDR3 DNA reads TGTGCCAGCAGTTACTGGGAGGTCGGTGGTGAGCAGTTCTTC. Residues: CASSYWEVGGEQFF.

This clone was observed a handful of times. This sequence joins TRBV28 and TRBJ2-5, with a weak D call TRBD2 (6 bases). V was pared by 7 bases and J by 5 bases, with 35 bases between. The CDR3 is 20 residues long. Germline loops: CDR1 MDHEN, CDR2 SYDVKM. CDR3 nucleotide sequence: TGTGCCAGCAACGTTAATCCTCCGGGGACTCTAGCAGATAGATGGGAGACCCAGTACTTC. This sequence encodes CASNVNPPGTLADRWETQYF.

This chain uses TRBV5-5 with TRBJ1-1, with 8 bases aligning to TRBD1. Trimming took 9 bases from V and 4 from J; bases not matched to a gene: 14. The CDR3 consists of 15 residues. Looked up from germline, CDR1 is SGHKS and CDR2 is YYEKEE (reference sequence). The CDR3 here is CATESQGAIRTEAFF. The CDR3, as DNA: TGTGCCACCGAATCCCAGGGGGCAATTCGCACTGAAGCTTTCTTT.

This chain uses TRBV10-3 with TRBJ2-1; TRBD2 matches at 7 bases. CDR3 size: 13 residues. Germline lookup yields CDR1 ENHRY and CDR2 SYGVKD. The V and J ends lost 9 bases and 7 bases, in that order; junction bases with no gene match: 9. The CDR3 loop is CAMSLGGTNEQFF. The CDR3 DNA sequence: TGTGCCATGAGCCTGGGAGGGACGAATGAGCAGTTCTTC.

The rearrangement links TRBV9 to TRBJ1-1; D not resolved. Germline loops: CDR1 SGDLS, CDR2 YYNGEE. V was trimmed by 1 base and J by 7 bases, leaving 11 bases between them. The CDR3 contains 13 residues. The CDR3: CASSVSVGDEAFF. In DNA form, the CDR3 reads TGTGCCAGCAGCGTATCTGTGGGAGATGAAGCTTTCTTT.